The sequence of this T cell receptor (beta chain) was determined in a study of CD8 T cells in ankylosing spondylitis. Making the TCR beta libraries involved quantitative 5'-RACE with molecular barcodes. Each CDR3 protein is one row after TCRdb ran MiXCR on the 5' RACE reads. In the table there are about 190,000 distinct CDR3 sequences, 10% to 15% of which are singletons. The V end lost 1 base, the J end lost 1 base, and 10 bases lay between the germline ends. The CDR3 is 15 residues long. The germline gives CDR1 SGHTA, CDR2 FQGNSA. Study-wide findings and caveats: Peripheral blood held disease-linked clones only at relatively low frequency, and these were CD8+. Some motif variants had been reported before (in reactive arthritis synovial fluid and blood).

This clonotype was observed many times. Its matching antigen is unknown. J is TRBJ1-2 and V is TRBV7-2, with D possibly being TRBD1 (5 bases). The clonotype was recovered from a female donor with ankylosing spondylitis or in good health (not recorded which). The material sequenced was blood, either unsorted or a sorted T cell fraction (not recorded which). The CDR3 spells CASSLDFGGNYGYTF. The DNA of the CDR3 is TGTGCCAGCAGCTTAGATTTTGGGGGTAACTATGGCTACACCTTC.